This T cell receptor beta chain originates from a study of T cells in localized non-small cell lung cancer. Produced via immunoSEQ multiplex PCR; TCRdb's table is partial and in-frame only. Of some 33,000 clones in the sample, 90% to 95% were seen once. CDR3 length: 16 residues. Germline CDR1 reads PRHDT; CDR2 reads FYEKMQ (reference sequence). V was shortened by 1 base and J by 0 bases, with 11 bases between the two germline ends. The chain couples TRBV13 to TRBJ2-3; the D is unclear. This clonotype was obtained from a man between 35 and 75 years old with stage II lung adenocarcinoma. Sequences were derived from PBMCs, sampled before any cancer treatment. CDR3 sequence reads: CASSLVLGASTDTQYF. In DNA form, the CDR3 reads TGTGCCAGCAGCTTAGTTCTAGGAGCTAGCACAGATACGCAGTATTTT.